This T cell receptor (beta chain) was profiled in a study of spatial heterogeneity in lung cancer. Regarding time point: sample taken at primary tumor resection. Patients with untreated early-stage non-small cell lung cancer, numbering 55 to 75, were the donors. Unsorted whole RNA from tumor, nontumor lung or frozen PBMC underwent sequencing. This clonotype was counted many times. The antigen remains undetermined. Findings and limits, study-wide: More often at tumor resection than at routine follow-up, ubiquitous expanded tumor TCRs were detected in the blood.

MiXCR was run by TCRdb on the 5' RACE reads, yielding one entry per CDR3 protein. The table includes thousands of distinct CDR3 sequences, roughly 4.3% detected once. The receptor's source is a male donor with early-stage non-small cell lung cancer. Specimen: PBMCs, collected at surgery.

The CDR3 loop reads CASSDQREGTEAFF. CDR3 nucleotides: TGTGCCAGCAGTGATCAAAGGGAAGGAACTGAAGCTTTCTTT. The V call is TRBV2, the J call TRBJ1-1; D is ambiguous. Germline V gene lookup returns CDR1 SNHLY and CDR2 FYNNEI. Trimming removed 3 bases from V and 5 bases from J, with 13 bases in between. This CDR3 comprises 14 residues.